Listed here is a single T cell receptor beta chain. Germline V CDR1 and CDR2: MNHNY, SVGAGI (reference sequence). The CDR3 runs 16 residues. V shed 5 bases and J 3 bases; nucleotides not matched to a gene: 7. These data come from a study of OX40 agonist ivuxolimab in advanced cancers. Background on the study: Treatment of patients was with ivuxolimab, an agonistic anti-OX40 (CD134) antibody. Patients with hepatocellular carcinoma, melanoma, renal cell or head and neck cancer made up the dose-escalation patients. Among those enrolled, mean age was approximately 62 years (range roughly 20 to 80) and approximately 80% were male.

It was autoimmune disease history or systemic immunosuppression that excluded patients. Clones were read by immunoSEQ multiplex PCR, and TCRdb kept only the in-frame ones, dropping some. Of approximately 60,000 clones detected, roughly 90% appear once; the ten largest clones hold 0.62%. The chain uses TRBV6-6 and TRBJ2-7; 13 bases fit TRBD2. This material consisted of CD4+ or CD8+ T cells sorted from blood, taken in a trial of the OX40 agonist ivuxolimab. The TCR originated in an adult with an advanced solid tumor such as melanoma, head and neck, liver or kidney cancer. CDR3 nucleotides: TGTGCCAGCAGTCGCATCCGGACTAGCGGGAGCTACGAGCAGTACTTC. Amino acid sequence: CASSRIRTSGSYEQYF.